A selection of T cell receptor beta chains follows, all from one sample in a study of metastatic and nonmetastatic thyroid tumors. TCRdb ran MiXCR on the PCR reads. The sample lists roughly 93,000 clones, more than 9.5% occurring once. The source material was blood. Receptor source: a female donor with papillary thyroid cancer or a benign thyroid nodule (not recorded which). Some clones in this sample may be carry-over from other donors' samples. Both conserved end residues are part of each CDR3. Each record gives: J gene, clone size, CDR3 length, D gene, V gene, CDR3 protein, CDR3 DNA. The D gene is left open where the match is weak. Clone sizes are given selectively: once, few, many, or a class where the clone is expanded.

J gene: TRBJ2-6; clone size: few; CDR3 length: 15; D gene: .; V gene: TRBV6-1; CDR3 protein: CASSPSSVGANVLTF; CDR3 DNA: TGTGCCAGCAGTCCGAGCTCCGTTGGGGCCAACGTCCTGACTTTC
J gene: TRBJ2-1; clone size: many; CDR3 length: 15; D gene: TRBD2; V gene: TRBV20-1; CDR3 protein: CSAQPTSGNYNEQFF; CDR3 DNA: TGCAGTGCACAACCTACTAGCGGGAATTACAATGAGCAGTTCTTC
J gene: TRBJ1-2; clone size: many; CDR3 length: 14; D gene: .; V gene: TRBV4-3; CDR3 protein: CASSQDWGTGGYTF; CDR3 DNA: TGCGCCAGCAGCCAAGATTGGGGGACGGGGGGCTACACCTTC
J gene: TRBJ2-7; clone size: .; CDR3 length: 15; D gene: TRBD2; V gene: TRBV6-1; CDR3 protein: CASSGTSGDTYEQYF; CDR3 DNA: TGTGCCAGCAGTGGGACTAGCGGGGACACCTACGAGCAGTACTTC
J gene: TRBJ2-1; clone size: many; CDR3 length: 12; D gene: .; V gene: TRBV10-1; CDR3 protein: CASRGGTREQFF; CDR3 DNA: TGCGCCAGCAGAGGCGGGACCAGAGAGCAGTTCTTC
J gene: TRBJ2-1; clone size: many; CDR3 length: 14; D gene: TRBD2; V gene: TRBV20-1; CDR3 protein: CSARPAGAYNEQFF; CDR3 DNA: TGCAGTGCTAGACCAGCGGGAGCATACAATGAGCAGTTCTTC
J gene: TRBJ1-1; clone size: many; CDR3 length: 14; D gene: .; V gene: TRBV28; CDR3 protein: CASSIPNRVTEAFF; CDR3 DNA: TGTGCCAGCAGTATCCCAAACAGGGTAACTGAAGCTTTCTTT
J gene: TRBJ1-5; clone size: many; CDR3 length: 16; D gene: .; V gene: TRBV28; CDR3 protein: CASSPPGLGSNQPQHF; CDR3 DNA: TGTGCCAGCAGCCCCCCTGGATTGGGTAGCAATCAGCCCCAGCATTTT
J gene: TRBJ1-2; clone size: .; CDR3 length: 14; D gene: .; V gene: TRBV28; CDR3 protein: CASSPPRDILGYTF; CDR3 DNA: TGTGCCAGCAGTCCCCCGCGGGACATTTTGGGCTACACCTTC
J gene: TRBJ2-1; clone size: many; CDR3 length: 18; D gene: TRBD2; V gene: TRBV5-1; CDR3 protein: CASSLAERLAGLYNEQFF; CDR3 DNA: TGCGCCAGCAGCTTGGCCGAGAGACTAGCGGGACTTTACAATGAGCAGTTCTTC
J gene: TRBJ2-7; clone size: .; CDR3 length: 17; D gene: .; V gene: TRBV20-1; CDR3 protein: CSARDYLGRGKAYEQYF; CDR3 DNA: TGCAGTGCTAGAGATTACCTAGGTCGGGGTAAGGCCTACGAGCAGTACTTC
J gene: TRBJ1-2; clone size: many; CDR3 length: 12; D gene: .; V gene: TRBV6-1; CDR3 protein: CASRGANYGYTF; CDR3 DNA: TGTGCCAGCAGGGGCGCTAACTATGGCTACACCTTC
J gene: TRBJ2-3; clone size: many; CDR3 length: 14; D gene: TRBD2; V gene: TRBV7-3; CDR3 protein: CASSPLAGLDTQYF; CDR3 DNA: TGTGCCAGCAGCCCTCTAGCGGGGTTGGATACGCAGTATTTT
J gene: TRBJ2-1; clone size: many; CDR3 length: 16; D gene: TRBD2; V gene: TRBV27; CDR3 protein: CASSLYTSGSYNEQFF; CDR3 DNA: TGTGCCAGCAGTTTATACACTAGCGGGTCCTACAATGAGCAGTTCTTC
J gene: TRBJ2-2; clone size: once; CDR3 length: 17; D gene: .; V gene: TRBV5-4; CDR3 protein: CASSLVGGRDNTGELFF; CDR3 DNA: TGTGCCAGCAGCTTGGTTGGAGGGCGTGATAACACCGGGGAGCTGTTTTTT
J gene: TRBJ2-5; clone size: many; CDR3 length: 15; D gene: .; V gene: TRBV3-1; CDR3 protein: CASSQGVQAEETQYF; CDR3 DNA: TGTGCCAGCAGCCAAGGGGTACAGGCGGAGGAGACCCAGTACTTC
J gene: TRBJ2-5; clone size: .; CDR3 length: 15; D gene: TRBD2; V gene: TRBV3-1; CDR3 protein: CASSATSGGQETQYF; CDR3 DNA: TGTGCCAGCAGCGCGACTAGCGGGGGACAAGAGACCCAGTACTTC
J gene: TRBJ1-5; clone size: few; CDR3 length: 15; D gene: .; V gene: TRBV28; CDR3 protein: CASSIIITVDHPQHF; CDR3 DNA: TGTGCCAGCAGTATCATAATTACAGTAGATCATCCCCAGCATTTT
J gene: TRBJ2-7; clone size: few; CDR3 length: 11; D gene: .; V gene: TRBV6-1; CDR3 protein: CASDRDYEQYF; CDR3 DNA: TGTGCCAGCGACAGAGACTACGAGCAGTACTTC
J gene: TRBJ1-5; clone size: many; CDR3 length: 13; D gene: .; V gene: TRBV6-2/TRBV6-3; CDR3 protein: CASRSRGNQPQHF; CDR3 DNA: TGTGCCAGCAGGAGCAGGGGCAATCAGCCCCAGCATTTT
J gene: TRBJ1-6; clone size: many; CDR3 length: 13; D gene: .; V gene: TRBV18; CDR3 protein: CASSPPYNSPLHF; CDR3 DNA: TGTGCCAGCTCACCCCCGTATAATTCACCCCTCCACTTT
J gene: TRBJ1-6; clone size: few; CDR3 length: 16; D gene: .; V gene: TRBV6-1; CDR3 protein: CASSLTAGPYNSPLHF; CDR3 DNA: TGTGCCAGCAGTTTGACAGCGGGCCCCTATAATTCACCCCTCCACTTT
J gene: TRBJ1-2; clone size: many; CDR3 length: 12; D gene: .; V gene: TRBV28; CDR3 protein: CASSFMEYGYTF; CDR3 DNA: TGTGCCAGCAGTTTTATGGAATATGGCTACACCTTC
J gene: TRBJ2-1; clone size: many; CDR3 length: 15; D gene: .; V gene: TRBV28; CDR3 protein: CASSVQKSSYNEQFF; CDR3 DNA: TGTGCCAGCAGCGTACAGAAGAGCTCCTACAATGAGCAGTTCTTC
J gene: TRBJ1-3; clone size: .; CDR3 length: 14; D gene: TRBD1; V gene: TRBV7-2; CDR3 protein: CASSLGTGGNTIYF; CDR3 DNA: TGTGCCAGCAGCTTAGGGACAGGGGGAAACACCATATATTTT
J gene: TRBJ2-1; clone size: many; CDR3 length: 17; D gene: TRBD2; V gene: TRBV24-1; CDR3 protein: CATSGRLAGGRGNEQFF; CDR3 DNA: TGTGCCACCAGTGGGAGACTAGCGGGAGGGCGGGGCAATGAGCAGTTCTTC
J gene: TRBJ2-7; clone size: .; CDR3 length: 16; D gene: TRBD2; V gene: TRBV6-1; CDR3 protein: CASRPLSGRGGYEQYF; CDR3 DNA: TGTGCCAGCAGGCCACTTTCCGGGAGGGGAGGCTACGAGCAGTACTTC
J gene: TRBJ1-1; clone size: many; CDR3 length: 15; D gene: .; V gene: TRBV7-9; CDR3 protein: CASSLAETLNTEAFF; CDR3 DNA: TGTGCCAGCAGCTTAGCCGAGACCCTGAACACTGAAGCTTTCTTT
J gene: TRBJ2-3; clone size: many; CDR3 length: 16; D gene: .; V gene: TRBV6-6; CDR3 protein: CASSYSPSTGTDTQYF; CDR3 DNA: TGTGCCAGCAGTTACTCACCATCGACAGGCACAGATACGCAGTATTTT
J gene: TRBJ1-2; clone size: many; CDR3 length: 13; D gene: TRBD1; V gene: TRBV28; CDR3 protein: CASSQTGDYGYTF; CDR3 DNA: TGTGCCAGCAGTCAGACAGGGGACTATGGCTACACCTTC
J gene: TRBJ1-1; clone size: many; CDR3 length: 14; D gene: TRBD1; V gene: TRBV6-2/TRBV6-3; CDR3 protein: CASTLTGGPVEAFF; CDR3 DNA: TGTGCCAGCACCCTGACAGGGGGGCCAGTTGAAGCTTTCTTT
J gene: TRBJ1-1; clone size: .; CDR3 length: 15; D gene: .; V gene: TRBV7-6; CDR3 protein: CASILAPTGCTEAFF; CDR3 DNA: TGTGCCAGCATCTTAGCCCCTACAGGGTGCACTGAAGCTTTCTTT
J gene: TRBJ1-6; clone size: many; CDR3 length: 15; D gene: .; V gene: TRBV20-1; CDR3 protein: CSARDVVRDNSPLHF; CDR3 DNA: TGCAGTGCTAGAGATGTGGTCCGCGACAATTCACCCCTCCACTTT
J gene: TRBJ1-1; clone size: few; CDR3 length: 17; D gene: .; V gene: TRBV6-2/TRBV6-3; CDR3 protein: CASSYVRGYEGNTEAFF; CDR3 DNA: TGTGCCAGCAGTTACGTCAGGGGCTACGAAGGGAACACTGAAGCTTTCTTT
J gene: TRBJ2-6; clone size: many; CDR3 length: 15; D gene: TRBD1; V gene: TRBV2; CDR3 protein: CASSSEQGAPGVLTF; CDR3 DNA: TGTGCCAGCAGTTCGGAGCAGGGGGCCCCCGGGGTCCTGACTTTC
J gene: TRBJ1-1; clone size: many; CDR3 length: 18; D gene: TRBD1; V gene: TRBV20-1; CDR3 protein: CSASGEADRGGKNTKAFF; CDR3 DNA: TGCAGTGCTTCCGGCGAGGCCGACAGGGGAGGCAAGAACACTAAAGCTTTCTTT
J gene: TRBJ2-6; clone size: many; CDR3 length: 18; D gene: TRBD1; V gene: TRBV7-3; CDR3 protein: CASSRHGTGITGANVLTF; CDR3 DNA: TGTGCCAGCAGCCGCCACGGGACAGGGATAACTGGGGCCAACGTCCTGACTTTC
J gene: TRBJ2-2; clone size: many; CDR3 length: 13; D gene: .; V gene: TRBV7-3; CDR3 protein: CASSPIDTGELFF; CDR3 DNA: TGTGCCAGCAGCCCAATAGACACCGGGGAGCTGTTTTTT
J gene: TRBJ1-2; clone size: many; CDR3 length: 14; D gene: TRBD1; V gene: TRBV6-1; CDR3 protein: CASRSGTGDYGYTF; CDR3 DNA: TGTGCCAGCAGGTCCGGGACAGGGGACTATGGCTACACCTTC
J gene: TRBJ2-3; clone size: many; CDR3 length: 15; D gene: .; V gene: TRBV25-1; CDR3 protein: CASSDSGEGTDTQYF; CDR3 DNA: TGTGCCAGCAGTGACTCGGGAGAGGGGACAGATACGCAGTATTTT
J gene: TRBJ2-2; clone size: few; CDR3 length: 14; D gene: .; V gene: TRBV6-1; CDR3 protein: CATEQGTSTGELFF; CDR3 DNA: TGTGCCACTGAACAGGGGACTAGCACCGGGGAGCTGTTTTTT
J gene: TRBJ1-1; clone size: many; CDR3 length: 12; D gene: .; V gene: TRBV20-1; CDR3 protein: CSASVANTEAFF; CDR3 DNA: TGCAGTGCTTCGGTGGCGAACACTGAAGCTTTCTTT
J gene: TRBJ2-3; clone size: .; CDR3 length: 22; D gene: TRBD2; V gene: TRBV28; CDR3 protein: CASSLPARLAGGIVASTDTQYF; CDR3 DNA: TGTGCCAGCAGTCTTCCCGCCCGACTAGCGGGCGGGATAGTAGCTAGCACAGATACGCAGTATTTT
J gene: TRBJ1-3; clone size: many; CDR3 length: 15; D gene: .; V gene: TRBV18; CDR3 protein: CASSPRATSGNTIYF; CDR3 DNA: TGTGCCAGCTCACCACGGGCCACCTCTGGAAACACCATATATTTT
J gene: TRBJ2-7; clone size: many; CDR3 length: 15; D gene: TRBD2; V gene: TRBV7-6; CDR3 protein: CASSLVPGLAYEQYF; CDR3 DNA: TGTGCCAGCAGCTTAGTCCCGGGACTAGCTTACGAGCAGTACTTC
J gene: TRBJ1-2; clone size: many; CDR3 length: 14; D gene: .; V gene: TRBV30; CDR3 protein: CAWRPIGDYYGYTF; CDR3 DNA: TGTGCCTGGCGGCCAATAGGGGATTACTATGGCTACACCTTC
J gene: TRBJ2-7; clone size: .; CDR3 length: 16; D gene: TRBD1; V gene: TRBV27; CDR3 protein: CASSLGTTGDVNEQYF; CDR3 DNA: TGTGCCAGCAGTTTAGGCACTACAGGGGACGTGAACGAGCAGTACTTC
J gene: TRBJ2-7; clone size: many; CDR3 length: 13; D gene: .; V gene: TRBV11-2; CDR3 protein: CASSLKQGHEQYF; CDR3 DNA: TGTGCCAGCAGCTTAAAACAGGGCCACGAGCAGTACTTC
J gene: TRBJ2-3; clone size: many; CDR3 length: 15; D gene: .; V gene: TRBV3-1; CDR3 protein: CASSQWDGRADTQYF; CDR3 DNA: TGTGCCAGCAGCCAGTGGGATGGTCGGGCTGATACGCAGTATTTT
J gene: TRBJ1-5; clone size: many; CDR3 length: 16; D gene: TRBD1; V gene: TRBV2; CDR3 protein: CASSERGPGGDQPQHF; CDR3 DNA: TGTGCCAGCAGTGAAAGGGGGCCCGGCGGAGATCAGCCCCAGCATTTT
J gene: TRBJ2-1; clone size: many; CDR3 length: 14; D gene: .; V gene: TRBV9; CDR3 protein: CASSPGGVGAEQFF; CDR3 DNA: TGTGCCAGCAGCCCGGGGGGCGTGGGGGCTGAGCAGTTCTTC
J gene: TRBJ1-5; clone size: many; CDR3 length: 12; D gene: .; V gene: TRBV7-2; CDR3 protein: CASTRQNQPQHF; CDR3 DNA: TGTGCCAGCACCCGCCAGAATCAGCCCCAGCATTTT
J gene: TRBJ2-3; clone size: many; CDR3 length: 12; D gene: .; V gene: TRBV27; CDR3 protein: CASSLSGDTQYF; CDR3 DNA: TGTGCCAGCAGTCTTTCGGGTGATACGCAGTATTTT
J gene: TRBJ1-6; clone size: many; CDR3 length: 16; D gene: TRBD1; V gene: TRBV6-1; CDR3 protein: CASKSGTGLRNSPLHF; CDR3 DNA: TGTGCCAGCAAATCCGGGACAGGCTTACGGAATTCACCCCTCCACTTT
J gene: TRBJ2-1; clone size: many; CDR3 length: 14; D gene: TRBD1; V gene: TRBV4-3; CDR3 protein: CASSQGGQDNEQFF; CDR3 DNA: TGCGCCAGCAGCCAAGGGGGACAGGACAATGAGCAGTTCTTC
J gene: TRBJ1-1; clone size: .; CDR3 length: 15; D gene: .; V gene: TRBV19; CDR3 protein: CASSIPSVVYTEAFF; CDR3 DNA: TGTGCCAGTAGTATCCCCTCGGTGGTCTACACTGAAGCTTTCTTT
J gene: TRBJ2-7; clone size: many; CDR3 length: 16; D gene: TRBD1; V gene: TRBV12-3/TRBV12-4; CDR3 protein: CASSLGGQGSSYEQYF; CDR3 DNA: TGTGCCAGCAGTTTAGGGGGACAGGGCAGCTCCTACGAGCAGTACTTC
J gene: TRBJ1-1; clone size: many; CDR3 length: 13; D gene: .; V gene: TRBV7-2; CDR3 protein: CASSFTENTEAFF; CDR3 DNA: TGTGCCAGCAGCTTTACAGAGAACACTGAAGCTTTCTTT
J gene: TRBJ2-7; clone size: many; CDR3 length: 15; D gene: .; V gene: TRBV7-2; CDR3 protein: CASSLDGGQVREQYF; CDR3 DNA: TGTGCCAGCAGCTTAGATGGGGGACAAGTACGCGAGCAGTACTTC